This is a list of T cell receptor beta chains from one sample in a study of technical replicates of blood from four donors. Sequencing was performed with immunoSEQ multiplex PCR; in TCRdb, only in-frame clones are kept and a portion is missing. The sample holds fewer than 100,000 clones, around 95% seen once. Sequenced input: T cells isolated from PBMCs. The receptors were gathered from a human donor in good health. CDR3s leave out the opening cysteine and the closing phenylalanine or tryptophan. The order of the fields is D gene, V gene, CDR3 length, CDR3 protein. D genes are given only for firm matches.

D gene: NA
V gene: TRBV4-1
CDR3 length: 14
CDR3 protein: ASSQDSFGPRSEAF

D gene: NA
V gene: TRBV10-2
CDR3 length: 13
CDR3 protein: ASSERDKGSYEQY

D gene: NA
V gene: TRBV11-2
CDR3 length: 11
CDR3 protein: ASRPTAGYEQY

D gene: TRBD2
V gene: TRBV4-2
CDR3 length: 17
CDR3 protein: ASSQGTGGTPTFTDTQY

D gene: NA
V gene: TRBV19
CDR3 length: 10
CDR3 protein: ASPGFWSPLH

D gene: NA
V gene: TRBV5-1
CDR3 length: 13
CDR3 protein: ASSLPGGTTDTQY

D gene: TRBD2
V gene: TRBV4-1
CDR3 length: 13
CDR3 protein: ASSQAGLVAYEQY

D gene: TRBD1
V gene: TRBV5-1
CDR3 length: 12
CDR3 protein: ASSSLDRAYGYT

D gene: TRBD1
V gene: TRBV6-6
CDR3 length: 10
CDR3 protein: ASGDRHYEQY

D gene: TRBD1
V gene: TRBV7-7
CDR3 length: 13
CDR3 protein: ASSLGWTGFETQY

D gene: TRBD1
V gene: TRBV5-1
CDR3 length: 15
CDR3 protein: ASSLLRDRGLNTEAF

D gene: TRBD2
V gene: TRBV25-1
CDR3 length: 13
CDR3 protein: ASGVFLAGGETQY

D gene: NA
V gene: TRBV6-1
CDR3 length: 12
CDR3 protein: ASSEKAATYEQY

D gene: TRBD1
V gene: TRBV5-1
CDR3 length: 11
CDR3 protein: ASTPDRIHEQY

D gene: NA
V gene: TRBV2
CDR3 length: 12
CDR3 protein: ASGRRPYTGELF

D gene: TRBD1
V gene: TRBV5-4
CDR3 length: 13
CDR3 protein: ASRPGQGASYEQY

D gene: NA
V gene: TRBV19
CDR3 length: 13
CDR3 protein: ASSAQQSSRQPQH

D gene: NA
V gene: TRBV5-1
CDR3 length: 11
CDR3 protein: ASSPIGRDTQY